Sequencing of this TCR beta chain was carried out in a study of identifying expanded T cells in peripheral blood. Study-wide results and caveats: Clone count variance between approximately two-week samples rose with total template count. Over two and four weeks, about 15 and 18 clones changed, versus around 1.3 between replicates.

With 4 bases clipped from V and 2 bases from J, the junction kept 5 bases outside the gene matches. The CDR3 is made up of 16 amino acids. The germline CDR1 and CDR2 sequences are LNHDA and SQIVND (reference sequence). In the case of this clone: Its specificity is not known.

TCRdb's table, derived via immunoSEQ multiplex PCR, lists solely in-frame clones and lacks some. The data contain under 95,000 clones, 89% of them singletons. During the collection period, no donor immune events like infections were recorded. The source of this sequence is a person between 18 and 75 years old in good health. The J gene is TRBJ2-3, the V gene TRBV19, with 11 bases aligning to TRBD2. Sequencing was performed on blood. The CDR3 loop is CASSKPGLAVTDTQYF. In DNA, the CDR3 is TGTGCCAGTAGTAAACCGGGACTAGCGGTCACAGATACGCAGTATTTT. The full variable domain, rest sourced from reference TRBV19 and TRBJ2-3, is DGGITQSPKYLFRKEGQNVTLSCEQNLNHDAMYWYRQDPGQGLRLIYYSQIVNDFQKGDIAEGYSVSREKKESFPLTVTSAQKNPTAFYLCASSKPGLAVTDTQYFGPGTRLTVL.